A single sample gave rise to the 7 T cell receptor beta chains below, sequenced in a study of shared T cell receptors in the human thymus. Sequenced by immunoSEQ multiplex PCR; TCRdb stores in-frame clones only, minus some. This table holds over 450,000 clones, approximately 78% found once. The same data also contributed to another study, on human thymus T cells.

Source material: thymocytes. These receptors all stem from a boy under three years old with a congenital heart defect.

V is TRBV6-1 and J is TRBJ2-7; no clear D. The CDR3 spans 17 residues. V lost 3 bases, J lost 3 bases, and 21 bases lay in between. Germline values: CDR1 MNHNS, CDR2 SASEGT. This CDR3 reads CASSEAQHSLSRYEQYF. CDR3 sequence (DNA): TGTGCCAGCAGTGAGGCCCAGCACAGCCTATCCCGCTACGAGCAGTACTTC.

The chain links TRBV6-1 to TRBJ2-7; TRBD2 matches at 7 bases. The CDR3 runs to 15 residues. Germline CDR1 is MNHNS and CDR2 is SASEGT. V lost 7 bases, J lost 0 bases, and 9 bases stayed unmatched. CDR3 residues: CASNGLDRFSYEQYF. The CDR3 bases are TGTGCCAGCAACGGACTAGACAGATTCTCCTACGAGCAGTACTTC.

The chain uses TRBV4-2 and TRBJ2-3; 7 positions agree with TRBD2. J gave up 2 bases and V 2 bases, and 16 bases lay outside the gene matches. CDR3 length: 19 residues. Germline V CDR1 and CDR2: LGHNA, YNFKEQ. CDR3 DNA: TGTGCCAGCAGCCAAAGGGGTAGCGGGTCTAAAAATTTCACAGATACGCAGTATTTT. Its translation: CASSQRGSGSKNFTDTQYF.

The sample holds a few counts of this clone. V usage is TRBV7-9 and J usage is TRBJ1-3; D call uncertain. The CDR3 covers 11 residues. CDR1 is SEHNR and CDR2 is FQNEAQ in the germline V gene (reference sequence). Deletions cut 6 bases from V and 7 bases from J, with 7 bases between. This chain's CDR3 is CASRTFNTIYF. CDR3 nucleotide sequence: TGTGCCAGCAGGACTTTCAACACCATATATTTT.

The V gene is TRBV4-1, the J gene TRBJ2-7, with 10 bases matching TRBD2. The CDR3 length is 15 residues. V was clipped by 3 bases and J by 2 bases; unmatched bases: 4. From germline, CDR1 is MGHRA and CDR2 YSYEKL. The CDR3 nucleotides are TGCGCCAGCAGCCAGTATCTAGCGGGGGCCTACGAGCAGTACTTC. Its translation: CASSQYLAGAYEQYF.

On this clone itself: A read error may account for a junction end that differs from germline. The chain joins TRBV30 to TRBJ2-1; TRBD2 matches 9 bases. Germline CDR1 reads GTSNPN; CDR2 reads SVGIG (reference sequence). This CDR3 spans 15 amino acids. The CDR3 nucleotides are TGTGCCTTACAGCTTTTTCGGCTAGCGGGAAATGAGCAGCTCTTC. It yields the protein CALQLFRLAGNEQLF.

This clone was seen a handful of times. The chain's CDR3 is CASSQDYGQGYTDTQYF. CDR3 nucleotide sequence: TGCGCCAGCAGCCAAGATTACGGACAGGGCTACACAGATACGCAGTATTTT. The rearrangement uses TRBV4-3 and TRBJ2-3; 8 bases are a match to TRBD1. The ends lost 0 bases at V and 2 bases at J; junction bases unmatched: 7. This CDR3 contains 17 residues. The germline gives CDR1 LGHNA, CDR2 YSLEER.